These 17 T cell receptor beta chains were sequenced from one sample in a study of cytomegalovirus exposure and HLA in healthy donors. The PCR ran on 60 Vbeta and 13 Jbeta primers. The repertoire was sequenced with immunoSEQ multiplex PCR; TCRdb's copy has only in-frame clones and lacks some. Recorded for this sample: about 200,000 clones. Sample: PBMCs. The origin of the receptors is a girl aged 2 to 9 in good health and CMV-seropositive.

This chain uses TRBV6-6 with TRBJ1-5, with TRBD1 identical over 7 bases. The CDR3 runs to 13 residues. V shed 5 bases, J shed 7 bases, and the junction held 5 bases outside the gene matches. CDR1 is MNHNY, CDR2 SVGAGI, per germline (reference sequence). The CDR3 DNA reads as TGTGCCAGCAGTACAGGGGTTCAGCAGCCCCAGCATTTT. Translation: CASSTGVQQPQHF.

The gene calls are TRBV7-9 and TRBJ1-2; D remains ambiguous. This CDR3 is built from 13 residues. V dropped 5 bases and J dropped 2 bases, with 9 bases sitting between them. Germline lookup yields CDR1 SEHNR and CDR2 FQNEAQ (reference sequence). The CDR3 is CASSITVNYGYTF. The DNA of the CDR3 is TGTGCCAGCAGCATAACAGTGAACTATGGCTACACCTTC.

The chain couples TRBV6-5 to TRBJ2-7; D possibly corresponds to TRBD1 (5 bases). Germline V gives CDR1 MNHEY, CDR2 SVGAGI. The CDR3 contains 15 residues. V lost 4 bases and J lost 5, with 18 bases in between. CDR3 DNA sequence: TGTGCCAGCAGTTCCAATAGGGGAAGGCTCGACGAGCAGTACTTC. Translating it yields CASSSNRGRLDEQYF.

J is TRBJ2-7 and V is TRBV27; 8 bases are shared with TRBD1. J gave up 0 bases and V 3 bases, and 4 bases lay outside the gene matches. Germline-derived CDR1 and CDR2 are MNHEY and SMNVEV (reference sequence). The CDR3 contains 15 residues. In DNA form, the CDR3 reads TGTGCCAGCAGTTTGGGACAGGCGAGCTCCTACGAGCAGTACTTC. It specifies CASSLGQASSYEQYF.

As to this clone: At one end the junction does not follow the germline gene, possibly because of a read error. This chain connects TRBV6-5 to TRBJ1-2; maybe TRBD1 (5 bases). CDR1 and CDR2 from the germline V gene are MNHEY and SVGAGI. The length of the CDR3 is 15 residues. The CDR3, as DNA: TGTGCCAGCAGTTACTCGGAGCAGGGTTACTATGGCTACGCCTTC. This translates into CASSYSEQGYYGYAF.

This chain's CDR3 is CASSSLTGAEQYF. For the CDR3, the DNA is TGTGCCAGCAGTTCACTGACAGGGGCCGAGCAGTACTTC. This chain connects TRBV27 to TRBJ2-7, with 8 bases identical to TRBD1. Germline CDR1 is MNHEY and CDR2 is SMNVEV (reference sequence). The J segment lost 6 bases and the V segment lost 4 bases, leaving 5 bases of the junction unmatched. The CDR3 is 13 residues long.

V and J are TRBV7-9 and TRBJ2-2, with a weak D call TRBD1 (5 bases). Trimming left V 5 bases short and J 8 bases short, with 12 bases between. This CDR3 comprises 13 residues. In germline, CDR1 is SEHNR, CDR2 FQNEAQ (reference sequence). The CDR3 region is CASSPGHLGELFF. The CDR3 DNA sequence: TGTGCCAGCAGCCCAGGACATTTGGGGGAGCTGTTTTTT.

J is TRBJ2-7 and V is TRBV10-2; 7 bases match TRBD2. V lost 6 bases, J lost 1 base, and 6 bases stayed unmatched. Germline CDR1 reads WSHSY; CDR2 reads SAAADI. The CDR3 length is 14 residues. Here the CDR3 reads CASRGGSTSYEQYF. Here the CDR3 DNA reads TGCGCCAGCAGGGGGGGGAGCACATCCTACGAGCAGTACTTC.

V and J are TRBV7-8 and TRBJ2-5; 8 nucleotides line up with TRBD2. With the DNA end fitting TRBJ2-7 better, the J assignment may be wrong. Germline CDR1 and CDR2: SGHVS and FQNEAQ. The CDR3 is 13 amino acids. The CDR3 DNA sequence: TGTGCCAGCAGTGTGACTAGCGCCTACGAGCAGTACTTC. The encoded protein is CASSVTSAYEQYF.

The chain employs TRBV27 and TRBJ2-7, with 9 positions matching TRBD1. Germline-derived CDR1 and CDR2 are MNHEY and SMNVEV (reference sequence). The CDR3 spans 13 residues. V dropped 5 bases and J dropped 8; count of bases not matched to a gene: 7. The CDR3 protein is CASSLTGGAKQYF. CDR3 coding DNA: TGTGCCAGCAGTCTCACAGGGGGCGCTAAGCAGTACTTC.

This sequence joins TRBV19 and TRBJ2-3; 7 bases map to TRBD1. The CDR3 consists of 12 residues. Germline V gene data show CDR1 as LNHDA and CDR2 as SQIVND (reference sequence). The J segment lost 3 bases and the V segment lost 10 bases, leaving 4 bases of the junction unmatched. The CDR3 DNA sequence: TGTGCCACCAACAGGGGTACAGATACGCAGTATTTT. Protein: CATNRGTDTQYF.

The chain is built from TRBV5-8 and TRBJ1-5; D not resolved. The CDR3 totals 18 residues. Germline V gene data show CDR1 as SGHTS and CDR2 as YDEGEE. Deletions cut 4 bases from V and 3 bases from J, with 23 bases between. In nucleotides, the CDR3 is TGTGCCAGCAGCCCCATCCCCACCTCGGGGTGGTACAATCAGCCCCAGCATTTT. It specifies CASSPIPTSGWYNQPQHF.

V and J are TRBV14 and TRBJ2-7; perhaps TRBD2 as D (5 bases). Trimming removed 4 bases at V and 4 bases at J, with 14 bases between. Germline CDR1 reads SGHDN; CDR2 reads FVKESK. This CDR3 contains 14 residues. CDR3 bases: TGTGCCAGCAGCCGTTCCCACGGCGGGTACGAGCAGTACTTC. This codes for CASSRSHGGYEQYF. The full variable domain, with the rest looked up from reference TRBV14 and TRBJ2-7, is EAGVTQFPSHSVIEKGQTVTLRCDPISGHDNLYWYRRVMGKEIKFLLHFVKESKQDESGMPNNRFLAERTGGTYSTLKVQPAELEDSGVYFCASSRSHGGYEQYFGPGTRLTVT.

The V gene is TRBV10-2, the J gene TRBJ2-5, with 9 bases that match TRBD1. CDR3 length: 18 amino acids. The germline V gene has CDR1 WSHSY and CDR2 SAAADI. Trimming removed 3 bases from V and 5 bases from J; junction bases left unmatched: 16. CDR3 region: CASSEGRDRDGGRETQYF. CDR3 DNA: TGCGCCAGCAGTGAAGGGAGGGACAGGGATGGTGGACGGGAGACCCAGTACTTC.

This chain uses TRBV5-1 with TRBJ2-6; D is possibly TRBD2 (6 bases). The CDR3 has 18 amino acids. Looked up from germline, CDR1 is SGHRS and CDR2 is YFSETQ. The germline V and J ends were trimmed by 2 bases and 0 bases, with 15 bases remaining between them. CDR3 amino acids: CASSLLSGVISGANVLTF. As DNA, the CDR3 is TGCGCCAGCAGCTTACTCTCGGGGGTAATCTCTGGGGCCAACGTCCTGACTTTC.

This sequence joins TRBV30 and TRBJ1-1, with 7 bases that match TRBD1. V shed 5 bases and J 3 bases; nucleotides not matched to a gene: 3. This CDR3 spans 12 amino acids. Per the germline V gene, CDR1 is GTSNPN and CDR2 is SVGIG (reference sequence). As DNA, the CDR3 is TGTGCCTGGGGACAGGAGGACACTGAAGCTTTCTTT. As protein: CAWGQEDTEAFF.

The chain links TRBV18 to TRBJ2-6; 9 bases are shared with TRBD1. The CDR3 spans 17 residues. The germline CDR1 and CDR2 sequences are KGHSH and LQKENI. V lost 3 bases to trimming and J lost 1 base; unmatched junction nucleotides: 4. CDR3 loop: CASSPGQGFSGANVLTF. The CDR3 coding sequence is TGTGCCAGCTCACCGGGACAGGGCTTTTCTGGGGCCAACGTCCTGACTTTC.